This is a list of T cell receptor beta chains from one sample in a study of cytomegalovirus exposure and HLA in healthy donors. The repertoire was sequenced with immunoSEQ multiplex PCR; TCRdb's copy has only in-frame clones and lacks some. Of some 130,000 clones listed, approximately 80% are singletons. The material sequenced was PBMCs. The receptor source for this set is a man aged 35 to 55 in good health and CMV-seronegative. CDR3s include the opening cysteine and the closing phenylalanine or tryptophan. A D gene is named only where the DNA matches it firmly. Only some rows state a clone size, as once, few, many or a class for expanded clones.

abundance: NA
v_gene: TRBV28
d_gene: NA
j_gene: TRBJ2-7
CDR3nt: TGTGCCAGCAGTTTGGGGGGGGCGAATCATCGCGAGCAGTACTTC
CDR3aa: CASSLGGANHREQYF

abundance: few
v_gene: TRBV19
d_gene: TRBD1
j_gene: TRBJ1-6
CDR3nt: TGTGCCAGCAGGACAGGGGTTCGGGAAAATTCACCCCTCCACTTT
CDR3aa: CASRTGVRENSPLHF

abundance: few
v_gene: TRBV2
d_gene: NA
j_gene: TRBJ2-7
CDR3nt: TGTGCCACCGAGGAGGCGAACCACTCCTACGAGCAGTACTTC
CDR3aa: CATEEANHSYEQYF

abundance: NA
v_gene: TRBV14
d_gene: NA
j_gene: TRBJ2-5
CDR3nt: TGTGCCAGCAATCCGGGGGAGACAGAGACCCAGTACTTC
CDR3aa: CASNPGETETQYF

abundance: once
v_gene: TRBV6-1
d_gene: NA
j_gene: TRBJ2-7
CDR3nt: TGTGCCAGCAGTCCAACCGGGACATATAGTCTCGAGCAGTACTTC
CDR3aa: CASSPTGTYSLEQYF

abundance: NA
v_gene: TRBV27
d_gene: TRBD1
j_gene: TRBJ1-2
CDR3nt: TGTGCCAGCAGTAGTGCCGGGACAGGAATCTATGGCTACACCTTC
CDR3aa: CASSSAGTGIYGYTF

abundance: NA
v_gene: TRBV6-1
d_gene: TRBD1
j_gene: TRBJ2-7
CDR3nt: TGTGCCAGCAGTGACGGACAGGCCATCTACGAGCAGTACTTC
CDR3aa: CASSDGQAIYEQYF

abundance: few
v_gene: TRBV10-3
d_gene: NA
j_gene: TRBJ1-6
CDR3nt: TGTGCCATCAGTGTAGAAGAAACCTCCTATAATTCACCCCTCCACTTT
CDR3aa: CAISVEETSYNSPLHF

abundance: NA
v_gene: TRBV12-5
d_gene: TRBD2
j_gene: TRBJ2-7
CDR3nt: TGTGCTAGTGGTTTTGCCGGGACAAGTAAGCGGGGGGCTCACACCTACGAGCAGTACTTC
CDR3aa: CASGFAGTSKRGAHTYEQYF

abundance: NA
v_gene: TRBV6-6
d_gene: TRBD1
j_gene: TRBJ1-6
CDR3nt: TGTGCCAGCCGCGGACAGGCGTACTCACCCCTCCACTTT
CDR3aa: CASRGQAYSPLHF

abundance: once
v_gene: TRBV9
d_gene: TRBD2
j_gene: TRBJ2-5
CDR3nt: TGTGCCAGCAGCGTAGGGGGACTAGCGGGAGGAGAGACCCAGTACTTC
CDR3aa: CASSVGGLAGGETQYF

abundance: NA
v_gene: TRBV6-6
d_gene: TRBD1
j_gene: TRBJ1-2
CDR3nt: TGTGCCAGCATCCCCGACAGGGGGCAAGGCTACACCTTC
CDR3aa: CASIPDRGQGYTF

abundance: NA
v_gene: TRBV7-2
d_gene: TRBD2
j_gene: TRBJ2-1
CDR3nt: TGTGCCAGCAGGGGGGCTAGCGGGAGGGCCCAGGACAATGAGCAGTTCTTC
CDR3aa: CASRGASGRAQDNEQFF

abundance: NA
v_gene: TRBV30
d_gene: NA
j_gene: TRBJ2-7
CDR3nt: TGTGCCCACGGGACCGACAGGATTTACGAGCAGTACTTC
CDR3aa: CAHGTDRIYEQYF

abundance: NA
v_gene: TRBV6-5
d_gene: TRBD2
j_gene: TRBJ2-7
CDR3nt: TGTGCCAGCAGTTACTCCGGACTAGCGAGCTACGAGCAGTACTTC
CDR3aa: CASSYSGLASYEQYF

abundance: NA
v_gene: TRBV9
d_gene: TRBD2
j_gene: TRBJ2-1
CDR3nt: TGTGCCAGCAGCGTAGCTGGGGCGGGAGGAGTGCCCTTGTTCTTC
CDR3aa: CASSVAGAGGVPLFF

abundance: NA
v_gene: TRBV5-1
d_gene: NA
j_gene: TRBJ1-2
CDR3nt: TGCGCCAGCAGCTTCGGGGGAGGAGGGCCTGGTAACTATGGCTACACCTTC
CDR3aa: CASSFGGGGPGNYGYTF

abundance: NA
v_gene: TRBV6-5
d_gene: NA
j_gene: TRBJ2-1
CDR3nt: TGTGCCAGCGCAGGGAATGATGAGCAGTTCTTC
CDR3aa: CASAGNDEQFF

abundance: NA
v_gene: TRBV7-9
d_gene: TRBD1
j_gene: TRBJ1-2
CDR3nt: TGTGCCAGCAGCTTAGCGGCGGCAGGGGGCGCGGGTGGCTACACCTTC
CDR3aa: CASSLAAAGGAGGYTF

abundance: once
v_gene: TRBV5-1
d_gene: TRBD1
j_gene: TRBJ1-1
CDR3nt: TGCGCCAGCAGCTTGTACCAAGGGACAGGGGCTGAAGCTTTCTTT
CDR3aa: CASSLYQGTGAEAFF

abundance: few
v_gene: TRBV9
d_gene: NA
j_gene: TRBJ2-7
CDR3nt: TGTGCCAGCAGCGCCGACCTAGGGGGGGGCTACGAGCAGTACTTC
CDR3aa: CASSADLGGGYEQYF

abundance: NA
v_gene: TRBV6-6
d_gene: TRBD2
j_gene: TRBJ2-7
CDR3nt: TGTGCCAGCAGAACCCCGGGGGGGGAGGGATACGAGCAGTACTTC
CDR3aa: CASRTPGGEGYEQYF